Listed here is a single T cell receptor (beta chain). Its matching antigen is unknown. TCR templates numbering 80,000 to 100,000 were assayed per sample. Sequencing was performed with immunoSEQ multiplex PCR; in TCRdb, only in-frame clones are kept and a portion is missing. Of about 100,000 clones in the sample, 91% were seen once. The CDR3 is 12 amino acids. V lost 4 bases to trimming and J lost 8 bases; unmatched junction nucleotides: 2. Germline V gene data show CDR1 as MNHEY and CDR2 as SMNVEV (reference sequence). The data were obtained in a study of siplizumab effects on memory and regulatory T cells. Study results and limitations: Naive T cells were seemingly more diverse than memory cells, and major contributions to the alloresponse seemed to be made by them.

The chain is built from TRBV27 and TRBJ2-1, with 7 positions matching TRBD1. The source is a human donor in good health. Sequencing was performed on CD4+ T cells sorted from blood. CDR3: CASSSQGDEQFF. In DNA, the CDR3 is TGTGCCAGCAGTTCCCAGGGGGATGAGCAGTTCTTC.